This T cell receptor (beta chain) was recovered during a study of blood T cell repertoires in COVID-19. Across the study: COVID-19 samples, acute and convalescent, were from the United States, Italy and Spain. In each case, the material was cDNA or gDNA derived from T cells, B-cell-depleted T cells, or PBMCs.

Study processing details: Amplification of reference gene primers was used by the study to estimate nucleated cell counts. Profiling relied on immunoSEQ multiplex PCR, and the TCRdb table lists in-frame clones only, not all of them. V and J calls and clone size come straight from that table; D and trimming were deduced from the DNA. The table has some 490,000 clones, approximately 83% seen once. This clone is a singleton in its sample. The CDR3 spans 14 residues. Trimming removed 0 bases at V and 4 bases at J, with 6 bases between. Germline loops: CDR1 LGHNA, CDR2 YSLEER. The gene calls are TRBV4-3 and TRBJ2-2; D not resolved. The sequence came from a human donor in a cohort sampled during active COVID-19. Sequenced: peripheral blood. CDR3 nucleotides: TGCGCCAGCAGCCAAGATCCAGGCACCGGGGAGCTGTTTTTT. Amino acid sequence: CASSQDPGTGELFF.